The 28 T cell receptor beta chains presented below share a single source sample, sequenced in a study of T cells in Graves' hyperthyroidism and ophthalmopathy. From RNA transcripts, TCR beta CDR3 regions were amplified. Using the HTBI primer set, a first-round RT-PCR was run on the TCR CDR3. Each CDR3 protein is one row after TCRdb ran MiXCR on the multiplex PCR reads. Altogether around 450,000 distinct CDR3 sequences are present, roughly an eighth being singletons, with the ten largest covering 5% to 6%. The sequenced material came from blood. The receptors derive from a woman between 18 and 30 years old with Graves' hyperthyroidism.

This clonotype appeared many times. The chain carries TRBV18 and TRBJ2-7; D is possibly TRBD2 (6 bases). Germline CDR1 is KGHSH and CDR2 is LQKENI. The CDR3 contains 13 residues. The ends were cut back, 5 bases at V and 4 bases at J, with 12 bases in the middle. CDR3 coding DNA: TGTGCCAGCTCAACGGGAGCGAGATACGAGCAGTACTTC. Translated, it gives CASSTGARYEQYF.

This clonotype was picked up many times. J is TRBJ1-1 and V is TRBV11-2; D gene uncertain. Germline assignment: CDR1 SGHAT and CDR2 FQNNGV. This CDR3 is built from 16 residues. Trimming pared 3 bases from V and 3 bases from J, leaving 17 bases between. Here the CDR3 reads CASSFQRGGAHTEAFF. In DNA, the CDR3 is TGTGCCAGCAGCTTTCAGCGGGGAGGAGCTCACACTGAAGCTTTCTTT.

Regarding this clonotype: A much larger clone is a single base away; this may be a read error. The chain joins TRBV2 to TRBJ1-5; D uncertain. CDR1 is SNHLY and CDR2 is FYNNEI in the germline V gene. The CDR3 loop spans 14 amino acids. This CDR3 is CACSDHKPNQPQHF. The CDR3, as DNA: TGTGCCTGCAGTGACCACAAGCCCAATCAGCCCCAGCATTTT.

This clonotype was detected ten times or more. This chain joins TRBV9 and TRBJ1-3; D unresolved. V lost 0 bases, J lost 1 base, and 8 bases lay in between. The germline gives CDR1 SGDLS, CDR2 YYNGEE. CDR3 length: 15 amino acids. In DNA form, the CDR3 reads TGTGCCAGCAGCGTAGAGGGCAAGTCTGGAAACACCATATATTTT. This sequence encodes CASSVEGKSGNTIYF. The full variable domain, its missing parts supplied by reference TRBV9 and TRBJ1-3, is DSGVTQTPKHLITATGQRVTLRCSPRSGDLSVYWYQQSLDQGLQFLIQYYNGEERAKGNILERFSAQQFPDLHSELNLSSLELGDSALYFCASSVEGKSGNTIYFGEGSWLTVV.

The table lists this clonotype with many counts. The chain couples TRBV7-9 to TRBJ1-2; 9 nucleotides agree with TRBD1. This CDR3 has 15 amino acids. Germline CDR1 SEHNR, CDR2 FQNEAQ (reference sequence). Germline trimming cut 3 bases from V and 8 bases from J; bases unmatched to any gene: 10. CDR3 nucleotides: TGTGCCAGCAGCTTGAGGGGACAGGGATTCGACGGCTACACCTTC. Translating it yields CASSLRGQGFDGYTF.

CDR3 in DNA: TGCGCCAGCAGCCAAGTAGCGGGAGCCTACGAGCAGTACTTC. Translating gives CASSQVAGAYEQYF. This rearrangement joins TRBV4-3 to TRBJ2-7, with 9 bases fitting TRBD2. The junction had 0 bases not matched to a gene; V was cut back by 1 base and J by 2 bases. Germline CDR1 and CDR2: LGHNA and YSLEER. There are 14 residues in the CDR3.

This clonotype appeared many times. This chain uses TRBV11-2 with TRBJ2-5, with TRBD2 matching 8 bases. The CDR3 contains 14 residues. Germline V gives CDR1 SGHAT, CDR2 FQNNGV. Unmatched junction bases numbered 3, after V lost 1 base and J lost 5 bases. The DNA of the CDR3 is TGTGCCAGCAGCTTAGGTCCGGGAGGGGAGACCCAGTACTTC. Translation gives CASSLGPGGETQYF.

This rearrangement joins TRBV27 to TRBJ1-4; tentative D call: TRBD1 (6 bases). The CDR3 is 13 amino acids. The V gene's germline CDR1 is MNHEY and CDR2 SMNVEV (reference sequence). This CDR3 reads CAIGGVGGEKLFF. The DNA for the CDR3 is TGTGCTATAGGGGGAGTGGGGGGTGAAAAACTGTTTTTT.

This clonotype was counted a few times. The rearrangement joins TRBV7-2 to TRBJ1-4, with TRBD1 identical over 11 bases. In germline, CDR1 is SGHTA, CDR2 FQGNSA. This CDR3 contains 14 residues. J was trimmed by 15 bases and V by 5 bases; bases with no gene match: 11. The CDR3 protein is CASSPGQGASILFF. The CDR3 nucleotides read TGTGCCAGCAGCCCAGGACAGGGGGCTTCTATATTGTTTTTT.

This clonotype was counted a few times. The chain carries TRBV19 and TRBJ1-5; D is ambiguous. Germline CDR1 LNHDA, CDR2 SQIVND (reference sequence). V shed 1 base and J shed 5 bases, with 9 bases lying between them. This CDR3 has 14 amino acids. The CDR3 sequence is CASSIVGYHQPQHF. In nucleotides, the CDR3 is TGTGCCAGTAGTATAGTAGGGTATCATCAGCCCCAGCATTTT.

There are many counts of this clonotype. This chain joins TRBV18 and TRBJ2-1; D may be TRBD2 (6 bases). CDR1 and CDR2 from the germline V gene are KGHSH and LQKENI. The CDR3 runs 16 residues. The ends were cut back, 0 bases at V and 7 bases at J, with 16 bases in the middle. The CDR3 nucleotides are TGTGCCAGCTCACCACCGGCGGGGAGAGGTAATAATGAGCAGTTCTTC. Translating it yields CASSPPAGRGNNEQFF.

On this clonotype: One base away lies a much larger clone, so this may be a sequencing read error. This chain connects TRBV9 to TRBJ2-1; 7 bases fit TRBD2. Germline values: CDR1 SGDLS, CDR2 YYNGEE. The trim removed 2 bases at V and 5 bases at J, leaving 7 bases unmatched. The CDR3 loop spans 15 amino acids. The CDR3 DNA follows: TGTGCCAGCAGCGTCAGGCTAGCGGAAGACAATGAGCAGTTCTTC. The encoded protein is CASSVRLAEDNEQFF.

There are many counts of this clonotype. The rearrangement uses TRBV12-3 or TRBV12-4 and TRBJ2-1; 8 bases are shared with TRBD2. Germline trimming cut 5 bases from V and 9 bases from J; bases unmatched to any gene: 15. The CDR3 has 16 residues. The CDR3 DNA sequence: TGTGCCAGCAGTACATCGGGACTAGAGGGTTTCGGTGAGCAGTTCTTC. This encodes CASSTSGLEGFGEQFF.

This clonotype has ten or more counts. The CDR3 DNA reads TGCAGTGCGTGGAGTCCACAGACAGATGAGCAGTTCTTC. Amino acid sequence: CSAWSPQTDEQFF. The V call is TRBV20-1, the J call TRBJ2-1; weak D call: TRBD1 (5 bases). The germline CDR1 and CDR2 sequences are DFQATT and SNEGSKA (reference sequence). The V gene lost 6 bases and the J gene lost 8 bases, with 17 bases spanning the gap. The CDR3 has 13 amino acids.

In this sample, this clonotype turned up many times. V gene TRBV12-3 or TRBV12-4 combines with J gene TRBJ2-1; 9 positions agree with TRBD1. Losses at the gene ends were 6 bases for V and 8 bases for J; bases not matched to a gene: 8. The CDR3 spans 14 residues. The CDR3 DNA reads TGTGCCAGCAGGGGACAGGGAGCTGGCTATGAGCAGTTCTTC. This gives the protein CASRGQGAGYEQFF.

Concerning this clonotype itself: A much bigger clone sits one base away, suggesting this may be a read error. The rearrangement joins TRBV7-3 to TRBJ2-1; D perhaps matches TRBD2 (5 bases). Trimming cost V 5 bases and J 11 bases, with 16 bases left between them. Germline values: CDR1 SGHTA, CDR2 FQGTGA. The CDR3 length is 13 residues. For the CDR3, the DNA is TGTGCCAGCAGCCGGGAATATACTCTTAAGCAGTTCTTC. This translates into CASSREYTLKQFF.

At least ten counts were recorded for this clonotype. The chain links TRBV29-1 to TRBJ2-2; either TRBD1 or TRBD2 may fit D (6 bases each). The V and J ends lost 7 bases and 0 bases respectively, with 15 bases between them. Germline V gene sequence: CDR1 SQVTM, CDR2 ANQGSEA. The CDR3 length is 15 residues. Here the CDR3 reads CSAARGTSNTGELFF. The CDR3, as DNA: TGCAGCGCGGCGAGGGGGACTTCGAACACCGGGGAGCTGTTTTTT.

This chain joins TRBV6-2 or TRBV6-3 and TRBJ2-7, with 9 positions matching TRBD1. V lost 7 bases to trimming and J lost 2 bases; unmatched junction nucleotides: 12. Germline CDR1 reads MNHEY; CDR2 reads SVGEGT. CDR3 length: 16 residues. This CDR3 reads CASTGGQGIFTYEQYF. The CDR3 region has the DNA TGTGCCAGCACCGGGGGACAGGGCATTTTCACCTACGAGCAGTACTTC.

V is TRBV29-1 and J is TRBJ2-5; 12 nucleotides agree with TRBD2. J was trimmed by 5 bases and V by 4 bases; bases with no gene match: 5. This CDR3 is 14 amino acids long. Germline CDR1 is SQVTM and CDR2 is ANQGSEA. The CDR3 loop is CSVVTSGRGETQYF. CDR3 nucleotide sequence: TGCAGCGTTGTGACTAGCGGGAGAGGGGAGACCCAGTACTTC.

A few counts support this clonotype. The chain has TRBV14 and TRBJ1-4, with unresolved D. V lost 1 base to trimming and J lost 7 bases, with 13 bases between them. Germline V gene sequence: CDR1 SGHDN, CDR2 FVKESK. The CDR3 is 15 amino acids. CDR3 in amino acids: CASSQVTGRIEKLFF. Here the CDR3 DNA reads TGTGCCAGCAGCCAAGTCACCGGGCGGATTGAAAAACTGTTTTTT.

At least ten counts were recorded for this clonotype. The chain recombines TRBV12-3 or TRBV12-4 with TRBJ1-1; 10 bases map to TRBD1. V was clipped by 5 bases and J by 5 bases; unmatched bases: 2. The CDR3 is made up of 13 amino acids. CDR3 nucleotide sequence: TGTGCCAGCAGTGCGGGACAGGGGACTGAAGCTTTCTTT. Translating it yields CASSAGQGTEAFF.

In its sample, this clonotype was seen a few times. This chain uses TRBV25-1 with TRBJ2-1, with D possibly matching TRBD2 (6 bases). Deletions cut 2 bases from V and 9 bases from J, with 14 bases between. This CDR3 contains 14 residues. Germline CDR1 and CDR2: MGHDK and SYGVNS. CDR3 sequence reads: CASSEELAVGEQFF. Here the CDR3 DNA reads TGTGCCAGCAGTGAAGAACTAGCAGTCGGTGAGCAGTTCTTC. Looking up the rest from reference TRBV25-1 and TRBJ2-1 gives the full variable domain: EADIYQTPRYLVIGTGKKITLECSQTMGHDKMYWYQQDPGMELHLIHYSYGVNSTEKGDLSSESTVSRIRTEHFPLTLESARPSHTSQYLCASSEELAVGEQFFGPGTRLTVL.

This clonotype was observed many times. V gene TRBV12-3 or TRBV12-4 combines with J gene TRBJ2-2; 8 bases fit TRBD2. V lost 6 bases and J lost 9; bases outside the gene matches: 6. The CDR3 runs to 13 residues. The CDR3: CASRPGLAWELFF. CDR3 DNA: TGTGCCAGCAGGCCCGGACTAGCCTGGGAGCTGTTTTTT.

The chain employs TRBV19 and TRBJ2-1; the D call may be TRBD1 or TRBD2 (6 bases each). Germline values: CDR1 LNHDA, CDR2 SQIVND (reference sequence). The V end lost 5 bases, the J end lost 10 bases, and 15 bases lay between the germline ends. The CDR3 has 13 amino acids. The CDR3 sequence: CASSPRGPLEQFF. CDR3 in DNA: TGTGCCAGTAGTCCCCGGGGGCCCCTCGAGCAGTTCTTC.

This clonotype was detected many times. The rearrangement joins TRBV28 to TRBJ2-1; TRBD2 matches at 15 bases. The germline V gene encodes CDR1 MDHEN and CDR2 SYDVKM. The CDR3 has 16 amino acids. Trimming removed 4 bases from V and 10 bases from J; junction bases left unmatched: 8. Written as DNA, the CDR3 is TGTGCCAGCAGTTCCATGGGACTAGCGGGAGGAGGGGAGCAGTTCTTC. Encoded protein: CASSSMGLAGGGEQFF.

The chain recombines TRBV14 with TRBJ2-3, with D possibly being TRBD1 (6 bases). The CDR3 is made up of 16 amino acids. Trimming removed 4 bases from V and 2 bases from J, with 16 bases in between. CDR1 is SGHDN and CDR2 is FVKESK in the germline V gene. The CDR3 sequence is CASSPITGRYTDTQYF. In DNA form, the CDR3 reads TGTGCCAGCAGCCCAATTACAGGGCGTTACACAGATACGCAGTATTTT. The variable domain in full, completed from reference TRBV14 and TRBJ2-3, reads EAGVTQFPSHSVIEKGQTVTLRCDPISGHDNLYWYRRVMGKEIKFLLHFVKESKQDESGMPNNRFLAERTGGTYSTLKVQPAELEDSGVYFCASSPITGRYTDTQYFGPGTRLTVL.

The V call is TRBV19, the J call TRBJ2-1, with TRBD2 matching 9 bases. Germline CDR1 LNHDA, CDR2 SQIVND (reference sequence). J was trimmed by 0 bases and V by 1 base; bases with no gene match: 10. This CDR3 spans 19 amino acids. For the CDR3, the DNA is TGTGCCAGTAGTATAGTAGCTAGCGGGACCTCGAGCTCCTACAATGAGCAGTTCTTC. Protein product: CASSIVASGTSSSYNEQFF.

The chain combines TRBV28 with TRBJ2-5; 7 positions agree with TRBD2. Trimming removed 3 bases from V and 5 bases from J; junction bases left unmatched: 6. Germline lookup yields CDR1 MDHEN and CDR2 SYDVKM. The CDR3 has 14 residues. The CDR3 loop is CASSFNGRRETQYF. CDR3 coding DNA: TGTGCCAGCAGTTTTAACGGGAGGAGGGAGACCCAGTACTTC.